The present T cell receptor beta chain was sequenced within a study of human T cells and chemical hapten exposure. Study-wide context: Slight volume differences across pooled libraries mainly accounted for varying per-sample TCR yields. Findings and caveats of the study: Donors in the study had alopecia, meaning their immune response may differ from healthy people's.

In the authors' methods: Samples ranged from about 23,224 to 700,000 TCRs, with a median of approximately 90,000. TCRdb analysed the RACE reads with MiXCR anew, one entry per CDR3 protein. It is TCRdb's table, rather than the study itself, that gives the V and J calls and clone size. The sample holds 150,000 or so distinct CDR3 sequences, more than 12% seen once. Germline CDR1 SGHRS, CDR2 YFSETQ. The CDR3 is 15 residues long. V lost 4 bases and J lost 3; bases outside the gene matches: 9. Turning to this clonotype: Its target is not known.

The time point: patch test 1, 2 weeks after DPC sensitization. Treatment meaning: therapeutic diphenylcyclopropenone sensitization with weekly scalp DPC. The source of this sequence is a woman between 25 and 40 years old with alopecia areata. Some clones in this sample may be carry-over from other donors' samples. This chain links TRBV5-1 with TRBJ2-7; TRBD1 matches 8 bases. Specimen: whole blood, collected in connection with sensitization to the hapten diphenylcyclopropenone (DPC). The CDR3 reads CASSPVAGGSYEQYF. For the CDR3, the DNA is TGCGCCAGCAGCCCGGTGGCAGGGGGCAGCTACGAGCAGTACTTC.